Listed below are T cell receptor beta chains from one sample, sequenced in a study of Ad26.COV2.S vaccination and SARS-CoV-2 variants. Assay: immunoSEQ multiplex PCR; the TCRdb copy retains only in-frame clones and omits some. The data show fewer than 400,000 clones, about 82% seen once. The sample consisted of peripheral blood, taken in a trial of Ad26.COV2.S vaccine versus placebo. The receptors stem from a person aged 18-60 years who received the Ad26.COV2.S COVID-19 vaccine or a placebo. The CDR3 runs from the conserved cysteine through the conserved F or W. Fields, in order: V gene, clone size, J gene, D gene, CDR3 DNA, CDR3 protein. The D gene is left open where the match is weak. Some rows mark clone size as missing; the rest say once, few, many or name a class of expanded clone.

TRBV5-5	-	TRBJ1-1	TRBD1	TGTGCCAGCAGGACCGGACAGGGGGAGACTGAAGCTTTCTTT	CASRTGQGETEAFF
TRBV19	-	TRBJ2-1	-	TGTGCCAGTATACCTCCAGGTAGAAATGAGCAGTTCTTC	CASIPPGRNEQFF
TRBV4-2	-	TRBJ1-6	-	TGTGCCAGCAGCCAAGCCGGGTGGGGTAGTTCACCCCTCCACTTT	CASSQAGWGSSPLHF
TRBV5-6	once	TRBJ2-2	TRBD1	TGTGCCAGCAGCTTGGTGACAGGGCCCGGGGAGCTGTTTTTT	CASSLVTGPGELFF
TRBV11-2	-	TRBJ2-5	TRBD1	TGTGCCAGCAGCTCCCTCCGGGACAGCACTCCGTGGACCCAGTACTTC	CASSSLRDSTPWTQYF
TRBV7-9	-	TRBJ2-3	-	TGTGCCAGCAGCTTAACCCATAGCGGTAGCACAGATACGCAGTATTTT	CASSLTHSGSTDTQYF
TRBV14	-	TRBJ2-7	-	TGTGCCAGCAGACAGACAGGGACTTCATGGGAGCAGTACTTC	CASRQTGTSWEQYF
TRBV15	-	TRBJ1-4	TRBD1	TGTGCCACCAGCAGAGATAATGGGGCAGGGGGCCCGTATAATGAAAAACTGTTTTTT	CATSRDNGAGGPYNEKLFF
TRBV6-1	-	TRBJ1-5	-	TGTGCCAGCAGTGAAGCTCGGGGGATTCAGCCCCAGCATTTT	CASSEARGIQPQHF
TRBV10-3	-	TRBJ2-3	-	TGTGCCATCAGTGGCCGACAGGTTAACACAGATACGCAGTATTTT	CAISGRQVNTDTQYF
TRBV11-2	-	TRBJ1-6	TRBD1	TGTGCCAGCAGCTTAGGGGACAGACCCTATAATTCACCCCTCCACTTT	CASSLGDRPYNSPLHF
TRBV19	-	TRBJ1-1	-	TGTGCCAGTAGTATTAGATGGGGGGCTATGAACACTGAAGCTTTCTTT	CASSIRWGAMNTEAFF
TRBV10-2	-	TRBJ1-2	-	TGCGCCAGCAGTGAGCCCCGACACCGCTATGGCTACACCTTC	CASSEPRHRYGYTF
TRBV7-3	-	TRBJ2-3	-	TGTGCCAGCAGCTTCGGGAAGTCAGATACGCAGTATTTT	CASSFGKSDTQYF
TRBV28	-	TRBJ1-3	-	TGTGCCAGCAGACTCGCCATAGGAAACACCATATATTTT	CASRLAIGNTIYF
TRBV7-9	-	TRBJ2-7	-	TGTGCCAGCAGCACTAAGACCTCCTACGAGCAGTACTTC	CASSTKTSYEQYF
TRBV30	once	TRBJ1-3	-	TGTGCCTGGAGTGTACGGAGCGGAAAAAGAACAGCCTCTGGAAACACCATATATTTT	CAWSVRSGKRTASGNTIYF
TRBV9	-	TRBJ1-3	-	TGTGCCAGCAGCGTAGTCGGCGGCGGCGTTAACACCATATATTTT	CASSVVGGGVNTIYF
TRBV7-3	few	TRBJ1-1	TRBD1	TGTGCCAGCAGCGACAGGGGAAACACTGAAGCTTTCTTT	CASSDRGNTEAFF
TRBV27	few	TRBJ1-2	-	TGTGCCAGCAGTTTATCGAAGCGCATCAGTAACTATGGCTACACCTTC	CASSLSKRISNYGYTF
TRBV7-9	many	TRBJ2-6	TRBD1	TGTGCCAGCAGCTCTAAGACAGGGGTTGGGGCCAACGTCCTGACTTTC	CASSSKTGVGANVLTF
TRBV6-5	-	TRBJ1-5	-	TGTGCCAGCAGGGGCAGTTTGAATCAGCCCCAGCATTTT	CASRGSLNQPQHF
TRBV21-1	-	TRBJ2-7	-	TGTGCCAGCAGCAAAGTTATAGGGACAGGGGGTTACGAGCAGTACTTC	CASSKVIGTGGYEQYF
TRBV7-8	-	TRBJ2-3	-	TGTGCCAGCAGCTCGGACTTACCGCCTCTAGATACGCAGTATTTT	CASSSDLPPLDTQYF
TRBV28	-	TRBJ1-2	-	TGTGCCAGCAGTTCCGGAGTGGCGGAACTTTATGGCTACACCTTC	CASSSGVAELYGYTF
TRBV5-4	-	TRBJ2-6	-	TGTGCCAGCAGCCGACCGGGACGGGGAAACTCTGGGGCCAACGTCCTGACTTTC	CASSRPGRGNSGANVLTF
TRBV7-3	once	TRBJ2-1	-	TGTGCCAGCAGCTTCGACTCCCGGGGAAATGAGCAGTTCTTC	CASSFDSRGNEQFF
TRBV28	-	TRBJ1-4	-	TGTGCCAGCAGTTCGACTAATGAAAAACTGTTTTTT	CASSSTNEKLFF
TRBV7-9	-	TRBJ1-1	-	TGTGCCAGCAGCTTGGCCATGAACACTGAAGCTTTCTTT	CASSLAMNTEAFF
TRBV2	-	TRBJ1-6	-	TGTGCCAGCAGACTCAGGGTGGGGGATAATTCACCCCTCCACTTT	CASRLRVGDNSPLHF
TRBV19	-	TRBJ1-6	-	TGTGCCAGTAGTATGTTCAATTCACCCCTCCACTTT	CASSMFNSPLHF
TRBV7-9	-	TRBJ2-1	-	TGTGCCAGCAGCTTAAGGGGGGGCGACTACAATGAGCAGTTCTTC	CASSLRGGDYNEQFF
TRBV5-8	-	TRBJ2-1	-	TGTGCCAGCAGCCACACCGGGGAGGTAGAGCAGTTCTTC	CASSHTGEVEQFF
TRBV20-1	once	TRBJ2-7	-	TGCAGTGCTAGTCGGTCCGAGGTGGGTTACGAGCAGTACTTC	CSASRSEVGYEQYF
TRBV4-2	-	TRBJ1-2	TRBD1	TGTGCCAGCAGCCAACACCCGGGACAGGGGGCGGCGTGGGGCTACACCTTC	CASSQHPGQGAAWGYTF
TRBV2	-	TRBJ2-2	-	TGTGCCAGCGTACCCAGGGCGAACACCGGGGAGCTGTTTTTT	CASVPRANTGELFF
TRBV7-6	-	TRBJ2-7	TRBD1	TGTGCCAGCAGCCCATCGTCGGACAGGGGCTACGAGCAGTACTTC	CASSPSSDRGYEQYF
TRBV5-1	-	TRBJ1-4	-	TGCGCCAGCAGCTTGGAGGGGACTACTAATGAAAAACTGTTTTTT	CASSLEGTTNEKLFF
TRBV20-1	-	TRBJ2-7	TRBD1	TGCAGTGCTAGTAAGCAGGGGGAATCCTACGAGCAGTACTTC	CSASKQGESYEQYF
TRBV28	few	TRBJ2-2	TRBD1	TGTGCCAGCAGTTTAATGGGACAGGGATTTACCGGGGAGCTGTTTTTT	CASSLMGQGFTGELFF
TRBV3-1/TRBV3-2	-	TRBJ2-7	-	TGTGCCAGCAGCCAAGTTCAGTACGAGCAGTACTTC	CASSQVQYEQYF
TRBV5-1	-	TRBJ1-6	TRBD1	TGCGCCAGCAGCCCGGGACAGGGCCTTTCACCCCTCCACTTT	CASSPGQGLSPLHF
TRBV5-1	few	TRBJ2-2	-	TGCGCCAGCAGCTTGGCCAAGGAGGTCGGGGAGCTGTTTTTT	CASSLAKEVGELFF
TRBV3-1/TRBV3-2	-	TRBJ1-5	-	TGTGCCAGCAGCCCTACGCTGAGGGATCAGCCCCAGCATTTT	CASSPTLRDQPQHF
TRBV12-3/TRBV12-4	-	TRBJ1-4	-	TGTGCCAGCAGTTTAGCGTCGTTTGAAAAACTGTTTTTT	CASSLASFEKLFF
TRBV21-1	-	TRBJ1-2	-	TGTGCCAGCAGCCACGCCGAGGACAGGCGCTATGGCTACACCTTC	CASSHAEDRRYGYTF
TRBV5-6	-	TRBJ2-7	-	TGTGCCAGCAGCTTGGGGCAGAACCTCTACGAGCAGTACTTC	CASSLGQNLYEQYF
TRBV19	few	TRBJ2-5	TRBD1	TGTGCCAGTAGTATCGAAGGGACAGAAGAGACCCAGTACTTC	CASSIEGTEETQYF
TRBV27	-	TRBJ1-1	TRBD1	TGTGCCAGCAGTTTATGGGACAGGGACACTGAAGCTTTCTTT	CASSLWDRDTEAFF
TRBV27	-	TRBJ1-6	-	TGTGCCAGCAGTTTGAGGGATGGGGGTAGCTCACCCCTCCACTTT	CASSLRDGGSSPLHF
TRBV10-3	-	TRBJ2-3	-	TGTGCCATCAGTGAACAGGACACAGATACGCAGTATTTT	CAISEQDTDTQYF
TRBV11-3	-	TRBJ2-2	-	TGTGCCAGCAGCTTAATGCGATTCACCGGGGAGCTGTTTTTT	CASSLMRFTGELFF
TRBV3-1/TRBV3-2	once	TRBJ2-3	-	TGTGCCAGCAGCCAGATGGCGGGTCCTAGCACAGATACGCAGTATTTT	CASSQMAGPSTDTQYF
TRBV7-8	-	TRBJ2-1	-	TGTGCCAGCAGCTTAACCCAGGGTGGAGCTGAGCAGTTCTTC	CASSLTQGGAEQFF
TRBV6-5	many	TRBJ2-1	TRBD1	TGTGCCAGCAGCCGGGACAGGACCCATGAGCAGTTCTTC	CASSRDRTHEQFF